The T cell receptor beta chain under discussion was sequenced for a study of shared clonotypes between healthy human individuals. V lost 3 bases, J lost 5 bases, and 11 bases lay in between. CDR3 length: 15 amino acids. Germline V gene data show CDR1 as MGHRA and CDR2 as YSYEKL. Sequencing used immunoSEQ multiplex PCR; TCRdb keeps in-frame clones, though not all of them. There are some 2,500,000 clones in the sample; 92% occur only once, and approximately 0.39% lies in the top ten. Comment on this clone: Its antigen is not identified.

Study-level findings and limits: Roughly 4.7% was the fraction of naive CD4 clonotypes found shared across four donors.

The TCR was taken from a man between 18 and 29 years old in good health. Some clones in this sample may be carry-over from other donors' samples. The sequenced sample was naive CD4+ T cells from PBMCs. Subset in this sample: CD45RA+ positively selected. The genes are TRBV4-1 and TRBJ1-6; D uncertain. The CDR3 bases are TGCGCCAGCAGCCAGGCGTACCGCGATAATTCACCCCTCCACTTT. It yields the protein CASSQAYRDNSPLHF.